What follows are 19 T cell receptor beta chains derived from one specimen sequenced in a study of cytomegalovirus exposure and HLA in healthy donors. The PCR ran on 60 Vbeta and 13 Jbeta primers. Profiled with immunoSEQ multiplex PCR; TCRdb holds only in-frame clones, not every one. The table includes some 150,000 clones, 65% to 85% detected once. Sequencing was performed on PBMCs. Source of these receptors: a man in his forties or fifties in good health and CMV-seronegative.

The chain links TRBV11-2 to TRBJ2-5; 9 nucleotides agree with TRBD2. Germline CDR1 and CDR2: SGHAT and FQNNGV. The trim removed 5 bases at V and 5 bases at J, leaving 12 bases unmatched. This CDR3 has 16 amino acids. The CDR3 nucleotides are TGTGCCAGCAGCCCCGGGGTGGCGGGAGGGCCGGAGACCCAGTACTTC. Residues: CASSPGVAGGPETQYF. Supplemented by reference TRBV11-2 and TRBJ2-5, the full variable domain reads EAGVAQSPRYKIIEKRQSVAFWCNPISGHATLYWYQQILGQGPKLLIQFQNNGVVDDSQLPKDRFSAERLKGVDSTLKIQPAKLEDSAVYLCASSPGVAGGPETQYFGPGTRLLVL.

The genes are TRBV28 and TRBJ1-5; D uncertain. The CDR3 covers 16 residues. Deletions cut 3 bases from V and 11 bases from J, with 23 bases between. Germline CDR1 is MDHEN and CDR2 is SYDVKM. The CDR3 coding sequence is TGTGCCAGCAGTTTGCTTTTGTCTGGCCCAAGGCAGGCCCAGCATTTT. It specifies CASSLLLSGPRQAQHF.

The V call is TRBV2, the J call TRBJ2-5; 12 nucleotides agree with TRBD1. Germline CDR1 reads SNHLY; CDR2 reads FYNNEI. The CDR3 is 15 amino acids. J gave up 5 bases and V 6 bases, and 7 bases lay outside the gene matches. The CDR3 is CASRGGTGGEETQYF. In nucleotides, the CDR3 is TGTGCCAGCAGGGGGGGGACAGGGGGCGAGGAGACCCAGTACTTC.

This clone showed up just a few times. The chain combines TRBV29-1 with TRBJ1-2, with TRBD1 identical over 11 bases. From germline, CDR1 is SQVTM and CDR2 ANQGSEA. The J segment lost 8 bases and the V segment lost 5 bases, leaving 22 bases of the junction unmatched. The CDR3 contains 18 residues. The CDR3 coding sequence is TGCAGCGTTCTCGAAAGGGGACAGGGGGTGGATCATTCTATAGGCTACACCTTC. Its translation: CSVLERGQGVDHSIGYTF.

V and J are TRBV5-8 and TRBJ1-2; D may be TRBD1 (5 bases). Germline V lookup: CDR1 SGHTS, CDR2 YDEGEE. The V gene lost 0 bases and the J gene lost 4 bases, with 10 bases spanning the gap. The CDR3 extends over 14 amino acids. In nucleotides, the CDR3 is TGTGCCAGCAGCTTGGAACGACAGTTCTATGGCTACACCTTC. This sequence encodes CASSLERQFYGYTF.

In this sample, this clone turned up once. In nucleotides, the CDR3 is TGTGCCAGCAGCGGCGGGACTGCCAACTCCAACACGCAGTATTTT. Its protein is CASSGGTANSNTQYF. V and J are TRBV9 and TRBJ2-3, with a tentative D call TRBD2 (6 bases). The ends were cut back, 3 bases at V and 9 bases at J, with 20 bases in the middle. The CDR3 is made up of 15 amino acids. The germline gives CDR1 SGDLS, CDR2 YYNGEE.

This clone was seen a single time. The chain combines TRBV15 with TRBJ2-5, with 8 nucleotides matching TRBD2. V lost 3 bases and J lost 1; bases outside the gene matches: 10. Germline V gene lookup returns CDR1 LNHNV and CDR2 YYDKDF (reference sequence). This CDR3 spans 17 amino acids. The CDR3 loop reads CATSRFGARGGQETQYF. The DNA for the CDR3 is TGTGCCACCAGCAGGTTCGGGGCCCGGGGGGGCCAAGAGACCCAGTACTTC.

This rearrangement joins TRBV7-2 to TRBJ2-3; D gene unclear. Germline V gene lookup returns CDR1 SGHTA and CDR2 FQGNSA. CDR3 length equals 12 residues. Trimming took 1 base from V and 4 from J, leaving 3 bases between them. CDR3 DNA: TGTGCCAGCAGCTTAGGAGCAGATACGCAGTATTTT. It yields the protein CASSLGADTQYF.

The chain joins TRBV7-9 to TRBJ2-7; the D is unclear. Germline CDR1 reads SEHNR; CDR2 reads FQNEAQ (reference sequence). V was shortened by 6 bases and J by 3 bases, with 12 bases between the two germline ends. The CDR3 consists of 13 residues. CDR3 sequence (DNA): TGTGCCAGCAGGCCGCCGATCAGCTACGAGCAGTACTTC. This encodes CASRPPISYEQYF.

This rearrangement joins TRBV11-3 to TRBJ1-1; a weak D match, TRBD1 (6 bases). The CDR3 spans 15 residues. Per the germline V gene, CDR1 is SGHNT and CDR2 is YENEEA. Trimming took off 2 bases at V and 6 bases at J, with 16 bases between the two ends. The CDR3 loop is CASSLSLVRGAEAFF. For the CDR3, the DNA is TGTGCCAGCAGCTTATCTCTTGTCAGGGGTGCTGAAGCTTTCTTT.

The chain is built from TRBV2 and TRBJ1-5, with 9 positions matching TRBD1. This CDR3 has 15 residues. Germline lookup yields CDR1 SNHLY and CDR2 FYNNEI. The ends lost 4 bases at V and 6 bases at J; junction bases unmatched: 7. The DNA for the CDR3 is TGTGCCAGCAGTGCCCAACAGGGGGCAGGTCAGCCCCAGCATTTT. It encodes CASSAQQGAGQPQHF. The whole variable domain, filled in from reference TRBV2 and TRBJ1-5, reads EPEVTQTPSHQVTQMGQEVILRCVPISNHLYFYWYRQILGQKVEFLVSFYNNEISEKSEIFDDQFSVERPDGSNFTLKIRSTKLEDSAMYFCASSAQQGAGQPQHFGDGTRLSIL.

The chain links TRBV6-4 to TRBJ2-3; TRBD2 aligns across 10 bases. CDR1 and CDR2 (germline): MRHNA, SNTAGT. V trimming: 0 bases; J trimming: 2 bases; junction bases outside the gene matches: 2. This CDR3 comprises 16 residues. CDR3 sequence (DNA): TGTGCCAGCAGTGACTCCGGGACTAGCGTCACAGATACGCAGTATTTT. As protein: CASSDSGTSVTDTQYF.

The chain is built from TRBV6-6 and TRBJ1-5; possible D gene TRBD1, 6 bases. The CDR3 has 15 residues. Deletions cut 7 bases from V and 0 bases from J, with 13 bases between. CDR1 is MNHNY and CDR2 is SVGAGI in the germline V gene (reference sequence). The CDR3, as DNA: TGTGCCAGCAACACGGACAGTTATAGCAATCAGCCCCAGCATTTT. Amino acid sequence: CASNTDSYSNQPQHF.

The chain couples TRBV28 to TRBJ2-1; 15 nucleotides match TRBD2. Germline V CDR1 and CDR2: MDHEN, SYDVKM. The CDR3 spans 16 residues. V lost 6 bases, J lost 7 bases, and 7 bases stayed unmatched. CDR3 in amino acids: CASSLGLAGGQNEQFF. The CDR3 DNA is TGTGCCAGCAGCCTCGGACTAGCGGGGGGGCAGAATGAGCAGTTCTTC.

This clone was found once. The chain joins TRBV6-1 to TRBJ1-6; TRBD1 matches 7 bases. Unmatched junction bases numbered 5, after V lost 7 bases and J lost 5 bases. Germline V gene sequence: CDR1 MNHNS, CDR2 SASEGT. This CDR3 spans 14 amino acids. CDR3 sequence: CASTTGFHNSPLHF. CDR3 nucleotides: TGTGCCAGCACGACAGGGTTCCATAATTCACCCCTCCACTTT.

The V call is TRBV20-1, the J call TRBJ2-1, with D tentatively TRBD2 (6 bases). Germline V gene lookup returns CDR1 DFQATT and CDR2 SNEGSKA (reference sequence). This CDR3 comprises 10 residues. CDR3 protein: CGVGGNEQFF. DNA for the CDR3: TGCGGTGTGGGGGGCAATGAGCAGTTCTTC.

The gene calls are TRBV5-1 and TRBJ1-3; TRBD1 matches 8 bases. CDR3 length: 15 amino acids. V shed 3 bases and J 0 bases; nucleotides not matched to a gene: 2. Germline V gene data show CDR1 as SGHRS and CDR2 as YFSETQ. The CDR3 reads CASSSTGGSGNTIYF. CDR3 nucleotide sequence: TGCGCCAGCAGCTCAACAGGGGGCTCTGGAAACACCATATATTTT.

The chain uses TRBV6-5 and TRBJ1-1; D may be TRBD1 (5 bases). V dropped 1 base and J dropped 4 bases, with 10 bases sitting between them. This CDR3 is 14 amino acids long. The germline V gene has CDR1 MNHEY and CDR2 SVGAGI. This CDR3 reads CASSYLTESTEAFF. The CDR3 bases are TGTGCCAGCAGTTACTTGACAGAGAGCACTGAAGCTTTCTTT.

The CDR3 here is CASGLIAGGPYNEQFF. Here the CDR3 DNA reads TGTGCTAGTGGTTTGATCGCAGGGGGCCCCTACAATGAGCAGTTCTTC. The rearrangement links TRBV12-5 to TRBJ2-1, with 8 bases aligning to TRBD1. Germline CDR1 reads LGHNT; CDR2 reads FRNRAP. The ends lost 2 bases at V and 2 bases at J; junction bases unmatched: 5. This CDR3 contains 16 residues.